This T cell receptor (beta chain) stems from a study of blood T cell repertoires in COVID-19. Data came from immunoSEQ multiplex PCR; TCRdb stores just in-frame clones and leaves some out. Of about 340,000 clones in the sample, around 88% were seen once. V dropped 3 bases and J dropped 6; count of bases not matched to a gene: 1. Looked up from germline, CDR1 is SGHRS and CDR2 is YFSETQ. The CDR3 spans 13 residues. The chain has TRBV5-1 and TRBJ1-1; 11 nucleotides agree with TRBD1. This receptor was taken from a woman aged 55 to 70 with COVID-19, enrolled during active disease. The sequenced material came from peripheral blood. In DNA form, the CDR3 reads TGCGCCAGCAGCTGGGGACAGGGGGCTGAAGCTTTCTTT. Translating gives CASSWGQGAEAFF.